This T cell receptor beta chain is from a study of shared clonotypes between healthy human individuals (TCRdb year 2020). About the investigation overall: Three men and a couple of women, aged 18 to 49 years, made up the cohort. For each donor, three plates each were used for CD4 naive and CD4 memory, two plates were used for CD8 naive, and one plate was used for CD8 memory. To estimate repertoire size and how much clonotype sharing occurs between individuals, the study deeply sequenced the blood TCR repertoires of about five healthy adults. Libraries were prepared and TCR repertoires were sequenced by different laboratories using diverse techniques, in order to increase sequencing depth and limit assay-specific biases. Per donor, leukapheresis produced somewhere between about 0.9 and 9 billion PBMCs. On the study overall, not on this receptor specifically: About 4.5% of naive CD4, approximately 3.7% of naive CD8, roughly 2.5% of memory CD4, and about 0.4% of memory CD8 clonotypes were shared across several donors. The genetic and exposure-history diversity represented was limited by the small number of donors. Naive subsets generally had larger estimated clonotype richness than memory subsets did. Pairwise subsampling led to the expectation that sequencing depth would affect the degree of clonotype sharing among donors. Rarefaction of sorted-subset datasets indicated incomplete sequencing despite the large sequencing depth. Only blood was sampled, and tissue TCR repertoires likely differ from those in blood. Compared with non-shared clonotypes, clonotypes shared by all four sorted-subset donors had higher generation probabilities.

V lost 7 bases and J lost 4 bases, and the count of bases not matched to a germline gene is 14. CDR1 and CDR2 (LGHNT, FRNRAP) derive from the germline V gene. Including the terminal cysteine and phenylalanine, the CDR3 comprises 18 residues. Only the CDR3 portion is preserved as DNA: 54 bases, with reading frame beginning at the first base. The table lists this clone with a count of one. Its antigen remains unidentified. No base quality values were provided; no much bigger clone lies one nucleotide off. Donors were healthy HIV-negative adults with no recently reported acute infections or vaccinations. Only Caucasian adults living in Nashville, Tennessee, USA were represented among the donors. CD4+ T cells were enriched by magnetic negative selection, after which naive cells were positively selected on CD45RA and the negative fraction was taken as the memory subset. Blood was collected by leukapheresis, and PBMCs were isolated by Ficoll-Histopaque density gradient centrifugation and then cryopreserved in liquid nitrogen vapor phase. Analytical flow cytometry was used to check the purity and quantity of each magnetically sorted T cell population. Genomic DNA was isolated from every sorted fraction and measured by UV absorbance on a Nanodrop 2000c.

Using the deep immunoSEQ assay, TCR CDR3 regions were amplified from genomic DNA by multiplex PCR. For each cell subset, the extracted genomic DNA was distributed evenly across all wells of several immunoSEQ 96-well plates, and each plate served as one replicate. Each replicate PCR for sorted subsets received about 200 ng genomic DNA, equal to around 32,000 T cell genomes. Purified libraries were measured with a Qubit 3.0 fluorometer, size-checked on a Bioanalyzer 2100, and measured again with the KAPA Library Quantification kit. Every immunoSEQ 96-well plate was sequenced on a separate single-read 150-cycle Illumina NextSeq 550 flow cell. In the paper's pipeline: Because the immunoSEQ output included only junctional sequences and no quality scores, the filtering could not be the same as the filtering used for full-length reads. To assign V/J genes and CDR3, sequences were annotated against IMGT germline references using PyIR, a Python wrapper for IgBLAST v1.9. Reads were filtered out if the reads had weak V/J assignments (E-value above 1e-6), no CDR3, stop codons, out-of-frame junctions, or ambiguous translated residues. V3J clonotypes were defined as sequences sharing an identical inferred V gene, J gene, and CDR3 amino acid sequence. Percentage overlap between repertoires was computed as shared unique clonotypes divided by the size of the smaller repertoire. RTK rarefaction, the Chao1 estimator, and Recon v2.1 estimates of unobserved clonotypes were used to assess repertoire richness. Generation probabilities were computed with OLGA for all TCRbeta clonotypes obtained by the gDNA method from several donors. Entries here come from immuneACCESS through TCRdb and include only in-frame sequences with V and J called. Some clones fail to appear in such tables; in the studies checked, an unresolved V gene covers under half of the shortfall, and the cause of the remainder is unknown. D and trimming were read from the DNA, whereas the V and J calls and clone size are those reported in that table. This sample holds about 2.4 million clones; over 85% were observed only once. The ten largest clones capture approximately 0.36% of the sample.

This TCR was sampled from a man between 18 and 35 years old in good health. Some clones in this sample may be carry-over from other donors' samples. Sequenced input: naive CD4+ T cells from PBMCs. The cell subset or site label here, explained by the study, means: CD45RA+ positively selected. The V and J genes are TRBV12-5 and TRBJ2-5; a stretch of 14 junction bases matches TRBD2. The CDR3: CASALSTSGRASVETQYF. DNA sequence: TGTGCTAGTGCCCTGTCGACTAGCGGGAGGGCCTCGGTAGAGACCCAGTACTTC.